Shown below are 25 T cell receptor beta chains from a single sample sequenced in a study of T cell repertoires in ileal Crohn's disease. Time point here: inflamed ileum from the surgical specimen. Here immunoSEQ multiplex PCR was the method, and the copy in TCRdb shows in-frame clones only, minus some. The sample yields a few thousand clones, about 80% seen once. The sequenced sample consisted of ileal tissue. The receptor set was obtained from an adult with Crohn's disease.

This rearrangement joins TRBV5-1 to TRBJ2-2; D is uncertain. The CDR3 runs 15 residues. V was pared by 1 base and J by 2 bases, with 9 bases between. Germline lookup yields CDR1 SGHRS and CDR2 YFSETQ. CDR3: CASSLSPSNTGELFF. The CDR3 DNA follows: TGCGCCAGCAGCTTGTCCCCCAGCAACACCGGGGAGCTGTTTTTT.

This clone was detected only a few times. The CDR3 DNA follows: TGCGCCAGCAGCCCAATGAGACAAACAACTAATGAAAAACTGTTTTTT. Protein: CASSPMRQTTNEKLFF. J is TRBJ1-4 and V is TRBV4-1; D is unresolved. Germline CDR1 is MGHRA and CDR2 is YSYEKL. The CDR3 sequence is 16 residues long. Trimming took off 4 bases at V and 0 bases at J, with 12 bases between the two ends.

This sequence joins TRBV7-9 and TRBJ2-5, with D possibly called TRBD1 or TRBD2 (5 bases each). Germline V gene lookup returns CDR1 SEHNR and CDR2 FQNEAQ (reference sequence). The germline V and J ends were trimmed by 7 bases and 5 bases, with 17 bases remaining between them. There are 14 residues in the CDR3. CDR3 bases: TGTGCCAGCACCCCCGGGGCAGGTTTCGAGACCCAGTACTTC. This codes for CASTPGAGFETQYF.

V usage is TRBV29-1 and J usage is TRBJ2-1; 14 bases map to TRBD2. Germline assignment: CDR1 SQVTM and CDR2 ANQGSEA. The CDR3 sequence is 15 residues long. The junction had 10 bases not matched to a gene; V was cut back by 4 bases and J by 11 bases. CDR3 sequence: CSVVPTSGGAFKQFF. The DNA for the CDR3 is TGCAGCGTTGTCCCGACTAGCGGGGGGGCCTTTAAGCAGTTCTTC.

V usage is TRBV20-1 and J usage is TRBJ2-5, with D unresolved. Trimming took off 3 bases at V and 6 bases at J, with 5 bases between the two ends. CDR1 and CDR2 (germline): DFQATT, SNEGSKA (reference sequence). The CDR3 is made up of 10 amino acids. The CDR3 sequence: CSASGKTQYF. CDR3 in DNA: TGCAGTGCTAGTGGAAAGACCCAGTACTTC.

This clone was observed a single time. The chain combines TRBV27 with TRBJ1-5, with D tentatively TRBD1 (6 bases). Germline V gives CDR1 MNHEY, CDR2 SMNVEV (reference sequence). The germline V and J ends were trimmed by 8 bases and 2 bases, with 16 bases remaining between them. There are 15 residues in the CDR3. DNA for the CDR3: TGTGCCAGCGGCCCTAGGACAGATCGCAATCAGCCCCAGCATTTT. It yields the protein CASGPRTDRNQPQHF.

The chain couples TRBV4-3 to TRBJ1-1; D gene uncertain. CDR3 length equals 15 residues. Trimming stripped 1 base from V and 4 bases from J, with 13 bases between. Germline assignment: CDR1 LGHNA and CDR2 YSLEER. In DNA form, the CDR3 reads TGCGCCAGCAGCCAAGGAGGCACCCTGAGCACTGAAGCTTTCTTT. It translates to CASSQGGTLSTEAFF.

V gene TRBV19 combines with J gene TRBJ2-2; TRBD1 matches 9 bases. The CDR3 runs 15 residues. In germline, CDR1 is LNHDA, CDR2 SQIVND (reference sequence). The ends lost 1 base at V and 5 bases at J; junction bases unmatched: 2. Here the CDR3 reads CASSIAGTGTGELFF. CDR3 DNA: TGTGCCAGTAGTATAGCTGGGACAGGGACCGGGGAGCTGTTTTTT.

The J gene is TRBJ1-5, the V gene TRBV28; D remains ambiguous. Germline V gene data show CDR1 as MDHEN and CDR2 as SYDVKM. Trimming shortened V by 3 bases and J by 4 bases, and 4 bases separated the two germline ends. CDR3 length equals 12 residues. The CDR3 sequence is CASSFLNQPQHF. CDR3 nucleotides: TGTGCCAGCAGTTTTTTGAATCAGCCCCAGCATTTT.

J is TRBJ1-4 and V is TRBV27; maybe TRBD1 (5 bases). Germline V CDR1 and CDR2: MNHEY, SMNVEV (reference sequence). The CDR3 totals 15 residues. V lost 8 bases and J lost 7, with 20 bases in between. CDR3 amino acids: CASGPRGDGREKLFF. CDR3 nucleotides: TGTGCCAGCGGACCCAGAGGGGATGGGCGTGAAAAACTGTTTTTT. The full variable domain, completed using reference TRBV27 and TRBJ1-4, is EAQVTQNPRYLITVTGKKLTVTCSQNMNHEYMSWYRQDPGLGLRQIYYSMNVEVTDKGDVPEGYKVSRKEKRNFPLILESPSPNQTSLYFCASGPRGDGREKLFFGSGTQLSVL.

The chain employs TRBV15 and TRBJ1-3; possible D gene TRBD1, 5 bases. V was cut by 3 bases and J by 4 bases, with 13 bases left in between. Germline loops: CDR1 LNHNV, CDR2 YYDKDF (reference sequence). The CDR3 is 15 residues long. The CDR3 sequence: CATSRTTTGGNTIYF. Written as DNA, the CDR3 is TGTGCCACCAGCAGGACTACAACAGGAGGAAACACCATATATTTT.

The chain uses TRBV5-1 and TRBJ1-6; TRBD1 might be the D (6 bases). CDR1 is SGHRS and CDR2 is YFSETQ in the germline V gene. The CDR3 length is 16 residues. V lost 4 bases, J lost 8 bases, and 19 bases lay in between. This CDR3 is CASSLLHSTGDSPLHF. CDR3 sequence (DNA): TGCGCCAGCAGCCTACTCCATTCGACAGGAGATTCACCCCTCCACTTT.

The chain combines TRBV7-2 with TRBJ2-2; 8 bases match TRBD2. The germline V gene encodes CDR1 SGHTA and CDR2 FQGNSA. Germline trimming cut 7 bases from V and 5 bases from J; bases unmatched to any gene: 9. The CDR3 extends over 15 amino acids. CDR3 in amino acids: CASTRAGEATGELFF. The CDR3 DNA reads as TGTGCCAGCACCAGAGCGGGAGAGGCGACCGGGGAGCTGTTTTTT.

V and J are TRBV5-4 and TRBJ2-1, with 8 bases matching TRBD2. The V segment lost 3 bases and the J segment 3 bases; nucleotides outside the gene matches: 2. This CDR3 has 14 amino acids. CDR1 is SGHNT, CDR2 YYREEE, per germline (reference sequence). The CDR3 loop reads CASSWTSSYNEQFF. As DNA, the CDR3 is TGTGCCAGCAGCTGGACTAGCAGCTACAATGAGCAGTTCTTC.

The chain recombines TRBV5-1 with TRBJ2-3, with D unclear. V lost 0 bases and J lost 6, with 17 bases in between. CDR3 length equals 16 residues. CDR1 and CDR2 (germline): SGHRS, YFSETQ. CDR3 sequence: CASSLEGRTQIDTQYF. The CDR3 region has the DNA TGCGCCAGCAGCTTGGAAGGCAGAACTCAGATCGATACGCAGTATTTT.

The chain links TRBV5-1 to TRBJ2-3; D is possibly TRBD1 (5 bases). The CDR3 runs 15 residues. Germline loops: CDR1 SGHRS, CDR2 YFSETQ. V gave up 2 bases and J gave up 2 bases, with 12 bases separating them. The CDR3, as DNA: TGCGCCAGCAGCTTAGGGGTCGGGCCCACAGATACGCAGTATTTT. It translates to CASSLGVGPTDTQYF.

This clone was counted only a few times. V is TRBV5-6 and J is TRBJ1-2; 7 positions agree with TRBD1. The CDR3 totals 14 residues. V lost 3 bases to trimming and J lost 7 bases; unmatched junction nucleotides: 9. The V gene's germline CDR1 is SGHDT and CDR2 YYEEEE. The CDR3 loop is CASSSLTGLGGYTF. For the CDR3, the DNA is TGTGCCAGCAGCTCCTTGACAGGGTTGGGTGGCTACACCTTC.

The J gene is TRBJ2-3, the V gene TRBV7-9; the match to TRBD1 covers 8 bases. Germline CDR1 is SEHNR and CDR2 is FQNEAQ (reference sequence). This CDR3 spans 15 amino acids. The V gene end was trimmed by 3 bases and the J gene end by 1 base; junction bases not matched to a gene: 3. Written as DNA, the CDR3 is TGTGCCAGCAGCTTTCAGGGGGCGGGCACAGATACGCAGTATTTT. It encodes CASSFQGAGTDTQYF.

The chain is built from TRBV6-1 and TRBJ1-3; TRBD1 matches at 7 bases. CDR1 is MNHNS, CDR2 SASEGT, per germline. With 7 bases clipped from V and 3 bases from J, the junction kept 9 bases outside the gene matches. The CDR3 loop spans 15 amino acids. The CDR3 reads CASTLEGARGNTIYF. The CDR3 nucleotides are TGTGCCAGCACCCTAGAGGGGGCGCGTGGAAACACCATATATTTT.

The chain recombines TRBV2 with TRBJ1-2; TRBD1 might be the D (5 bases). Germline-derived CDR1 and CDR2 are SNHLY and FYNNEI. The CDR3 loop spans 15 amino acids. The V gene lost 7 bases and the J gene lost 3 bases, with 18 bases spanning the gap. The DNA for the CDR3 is TGTGCCAGCACCAAACAGGAGGGTGTATACTATGGCTACACCTTC. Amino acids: CASTKQEGVYYGYTF.

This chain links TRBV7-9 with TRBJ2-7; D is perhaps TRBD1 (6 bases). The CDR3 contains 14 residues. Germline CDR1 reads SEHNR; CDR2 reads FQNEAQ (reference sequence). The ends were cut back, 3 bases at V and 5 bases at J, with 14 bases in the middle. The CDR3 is CASSFRDTSDEQYF. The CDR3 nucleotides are TGTGCCAGCAGCTTCCGGGACACCAGCGACGAGCAGTACTTC.

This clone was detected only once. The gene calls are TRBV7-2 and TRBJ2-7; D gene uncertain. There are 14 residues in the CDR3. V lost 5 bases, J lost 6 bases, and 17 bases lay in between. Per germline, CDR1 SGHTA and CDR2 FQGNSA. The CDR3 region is CASSPQEAVTEQYF. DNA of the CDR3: TGTGCCAGCAGCCCCCAGGAAGCCGTAACCGAGCAGTACTTC.

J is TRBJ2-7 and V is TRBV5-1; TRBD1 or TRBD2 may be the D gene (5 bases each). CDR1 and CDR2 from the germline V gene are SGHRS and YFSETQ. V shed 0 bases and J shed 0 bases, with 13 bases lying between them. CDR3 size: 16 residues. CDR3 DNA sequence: TGCGCCAGCAGCTTGGATGGGACCACCGGCTCCTACGAGCAGTACTTC. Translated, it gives CASSLDGTTGSYEQYF. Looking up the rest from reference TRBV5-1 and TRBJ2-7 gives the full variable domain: KAGVTQTPRYLIKTRGQQVTLSCSPISGHRSVSWYQQTPGQGLQFLFEYFSETQRNKGNFPGRFSGRQFSNSRSEMNVSTLELGDSALYLCASSLDGTTGSYEQYFGPGTRLTVT.

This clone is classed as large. DNA of the CDR3: TGTGCCAGCAGCTTAGCCCGAGCGGGCGCCGGGGACGAGCAGTACTTC. This codes for CASSLARAGAGDEQYF. V and J are TRBV7-6 and TRBJ2-7, with D maybe TRBD2 (6 bases). Germline CDR1 and CDR2: SGHVS and FNYEAQ. V was pared by 0 bases and J by 5 bases, with 17 bases between. The CDR3 contains 16 residues. The full variable domain, with the rest looked up from reference TRBV7-6 and TRBJ2-7, is GAGVSQSPRYKVTKRGQDVALRCDPISGHVSLYWYRQALGQGPEFLTYFNYEAQQDKSGLPNDRFSAERPEGSISTLTIQRTEQRDSAMYRCASSLARAGAGDEQYFGPGTRLTVT.

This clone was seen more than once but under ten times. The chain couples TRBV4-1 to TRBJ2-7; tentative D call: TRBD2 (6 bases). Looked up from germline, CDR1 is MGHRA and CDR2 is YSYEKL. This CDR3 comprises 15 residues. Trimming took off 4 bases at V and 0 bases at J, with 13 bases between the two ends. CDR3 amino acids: CASSLSWRDSYEQYF. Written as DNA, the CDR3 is TGCGCCAGCAGCCTCTCTTGGCGGGACTCCTACGAGCAGTACTTC.